These 30 T cell receptor beta chains were sequenced from one sample in a study of shared clonotypes between healthy human individuals. The assay was immunoSEQ multiplex PCR, and TCRdb's table has in-frame clones only and misses some. The profile shows around 1,100,000 clones, around 77% of them singletons. Sequenced: memory CD4+ T cells from PBMCs. Described subset: CD45RA-negative fraction. The receptors stem from a man between 18 and 35 years old in good health. Some clones in this sample may be carry-over from other donors' samples.

This chain connects TRBV18 to TRBJ1-3, with TRBD1 identical over 9 bases. Losses at the gene ends were 6 bases for V and 2 bases for J; bases not matched to a gene: 5. Germline loops: CDR1 KGHSH, CDR2 LQKENI. This CDR3 is 15 amino acids long. The CDR3: CASSPWDRAGNTIYF. The CDR3 DNA reads as TGTGCCAGCTCGCCCTGGGACAGGGCTGGAAACACCATATATTTT.

The chain has TRBV5-4 and TRBJ2-7; no firm D call. This CDR3 comprises 16 residues. Germline values: CDR1 SGHNT, CDR2 YYREEE (reference sequence). V dropped 4 bases and J dropped 1 base, with 18 bases sitting between them. The CDR3 here is CASSPDLTLVSYEQYF. CDR3 nucleotide sequence: TGTGCCAGCAGCCCCGACCTTACTCTAGTTTCCTACGAGCAGTACTTC.

The rearrangement joins TRBV4-2 to TRBJ2-7; D possibly corresponds to TRBD1 (7 bases). V lost 0 bases to trimming and J lost 2 bases, with 17 bases between them. The CDR3 runs 17 residues. Germline-derived CDR1 and CDR2 are LGHNA and YNFKEQ. CDR3 nucleotides: TGTGCCAGCAGCCAAGATGCCCTGGGCAGGGGGGCCTACGAGCAGTACTTC. Its protein is CASSQDALGRGAYEQYF.

This clone appeared a single time. Other DNA sequences of this sample code for an identical CDR3. V is TRBV29-1 and J is TRBJ1-2, with 11 positions matching TRBD1. Looked up from germline, CDR1 is SQVTM and CDR2 is ANQGSEA. The J segment lost 8 bases and the V segment lost 6 bases, leaving 8 bases of the junction unmatched. This CDR3 is 13 amino acids long. DNA of the CDR3: TGCAGCGTCGTCGGACAGGGGGCATGGGGCTACACCTTC. This translates into CSVVGQGAWGYTF.

The chain joins TRBV7-2 to TRBJ2-2; the D is unclear. The CDR3 consists of 15 residues. V shed 7 bases and J shed 3 bases, with 15 bases lying between them. Germline CDR1 SGHTA, CDR2 FQGNSA. In nucleotides, the CDR3 is TGTGCCAGCACGCCCCAGGCCCTAGACACCGGGGAGCTGTTTTTT. Protein: CASTPQALDTGELFF.

The sample holds one count of this clone. The V gene is TRBV18, the J gene TRBJ1-1; 10 bases match TRBD1. Germline loops: CDR1 KGHSH, CDR2 LQKENI. Trimming cost V 2 bases and J 7 bases; bases outside gene matches: 1. The CDR3 has 13 amino acids. The CDR3 region is CASSPGTGDEAFF. CDR3 sequence (DNA): TGTGCCAGCTCACCAGGGACAGGGGATGAAGCTTTCTTT.

DNA of the CDR3: TGTGCCAGCAGTTACTCCCAGGGGGCCAACAATGAGCAGTTCTTC. Translating it yields CASSYSQGANNEQFF. J is TRBJ2-1 and V is TRBV6-6; 8 nucleotides align to TRBD1. This CDR3 is built from 15 residues. Per the germline V gene, CDR1 is MNHNY and CDR2 is SVGAGI (reference sequence). Losses at the gene ends were 0 bases for V and 5 bases for J; bases not matched to a gene: 3.

Notes on this clone: A much larger clone lies a single base off, so this may be a read error. The sample carries other DNA sequences with the same CDR3. The chain joins TRBV7-9 to TRBJ2-1, with 14 nucleotides matching TRBD2. V shed 5 bases, J shed 6 bases, and the junction held 3 bases outside the gene matches. From germline, CDR1 is SEHNR and CDR2 FQNEAQ (reference sequence). This CDR3 contains 15 residues. In DNA, the CDR3 is TGTGCCAGCAGCCAGACTAGCGGGAGGGCCAATGAGCAGTTCTTC. It is translated as CASSQTSGRANEQFF.

In its sample, this clone was seen once. This sequence joins TRBV7-3 and TRBJ2-6; D might be TRBD1 (6 bases). V lost 2 bases, J lost 0 bases, and 11 bases lay in between. Germline V gives CDR1 SGHTA, CDR2 FQGTGA. The CDR3 runs to 17 residues. The CDR3 protein is CASSLGHRASGANVLTF. CDR3 coding DNA: TGTGCCAGCAGCTTAGGGCACAGGGCCTCTGGGGCCAACGTCCTGACTTTC. The full variable domain, rest sourced from reference TRBV7-3 and TRBJ2-6, is GAGVSQTPSNKVTEKGKYVELRCDPISGHTALYWYRQSLGQGPEFLIYFQGTGAADDSGLPNDRFFAVRPEGSVSTLKIQRTERGDSAVYLCASSLGHRASGANVLTFGAGSRLTVL.

J is TRBJ2-7 and V is TRBV13; the D gene is possibly TRBD1 (6 bases). This CDR3 spans 15 amino acids. Trimming removed 5 bases at V and 7 bases at J, with 21 bases between. CDR1 and CDR2 (germline): PRHDT, FYEKMQ (reference sequence). CDR3 amino acids: CASSARTSFQGEQYF. The CDR3 DNA reads TGTGCCAGCAGCGCCCGGACTTCCTTCCAGGGGGAGCAGTACTTC.

The V call is TRBV28, the J call TRBJ1-2; D gene unclear. V was clipped by 6 bases and J by 8 bases, with 10 bases between them. Germline V gene sequence: CDR1 MDHEN, CDR2 SYDVKM. This CDR3 comprises 11 residues. CDR3 in amino acids: CASSPFEGYTF. CDR3 sequence (DNA): TGTGCCAGCAGCCCCTTCGAAGGCTACACCTTC.

This chain connects TRBV5-1 to TRBJ2-1, with a possible D match to TRBD1 (6 bases). This CDR3 comprises 15 residues. Looked up from germline, CDR1 is SGHRS and CDR2 is YFSETQ. V was pared by 1 base and J by 3 bases, with 11 bases between. For the CDR3, the DNA is TGCGCCAGCAGCTTGATTGGACAGATCTACAATGAGCAGTTCTTC. This sequence encodes CASSLIGQIYNEQFF.

For the CDR3, the DNA is TGTGCCAGCTCACAGCTAACCGGGACAGAAAATCAGCCCCAGCATTTT. Protein product: CASSQLTGTENQPQHF. The chain is built from TRBV18 and TRBJ1-5; 7 bases agree with TRBD1. The CDR3 runs to 16 residues. Germline trimming cut 4 bases from V and 4 bases from J; bases unmatched to any gene: 10. Germline CDR1 is KGHSH and CDR2 is LQKENI. The complete variable domain, with remaining parts taken from reference TRBV18 and TRBJ1-5, reads NAGVMQNPRHLVRRRGQEARLRCSPMKGHSHVYWYRQLPEEGLKFMVYLQKENIIDESGMPKERFSAEFPKEGPSILRIQQVVRGDSAAYFCASSQLTGTENQPQHFGDGTRLSIL.

With regard to this clone: In the same sample, other DNA sequences code for this CDR3. V is TRBV28 and J is TRBJ2-1; 11 positions match TRBD2. CDR3 length: 16 amino acids. The germline gives CDR1 MDHEN, CDR2 SYDVKM. The V and J ends lost 5 bases and 6 bases, in that order; junction bases with no gene match: 9. As DNA, the CDR3 is TGTGCCAGCAGTCCCCTAGCGGGAGGATTTCGCAATGAGCAGTTCTTC. Protein product: CASSPLAGGFRNEQFF.

The V and J genes are TRBV11-3 and TRBJ2-3; TRBD2 is a possible D gene (6 bases). Trimming removed 4 bases from V and 5 bases from J, with 16 bases in between. Germline V gene lookup returns CDR1 SGHNT and CDR2 YENEEA. This CDR3 comprises 15 residues. The CDR3 nucleotides read TGTGCCAGCAGCTATAGCGGAATTACGGGAGATACGCAGTATTTT. Encoded protein: CASSYSGITGDTQYF.

This rearrangement joins TRBV5-4 to TRBJ1-2; the match to TRBD1 covers 7 bases. Germline lookup yields CDR1 SGHNT and CDR2 YYREEE (reference sequence). The CDR3 length is 13 residues. The trim removed 4 bases at V and 3 bases at J, leaving 3 bases unmatched. This CDR3 is CASSTGTDYGYTF. As DNA, the CDR3 is TGTGCCAGCAGCACGGGGACAGACTATGGCTACACCTTC.

The chain couples TRBV28 to TRBJ1-2; no definite D call. V gave up 2 bases and J gave up 8 bases, with 12 bases separating them. The length of the CDR3 is 13 residues. Germline CDR1 and CDR2: MDHEN and SYDVKM. CDR3 sequence: CASSLQASGGYTF. CDR3 coding DNA: TGTGCCAGCAGTTTACAGGCCTCGGGCGGCTACACCTTC.

This chain connects TRBV27 to TRBJ2-3, with D uncertain. V shed 4 bases and J shed 2 bases, with 10 bases lying between them. The CDR3 is made up of 14 amino acids. Germline V gene sequence: CDR1 MNHEY, CDR2 SMNVEV (reference sequence). Here the CDR3 reads CASSSILVTDTQYF. The CDR3 DNA is TGTGCCAGCAGTTCAATACTCGTCACAGATACGCAGTATTTT.

The CDR3 nucleotides are TGTGCCAGCAGTTACTCAGTCGGCAGGAGCACTGAAGCTTTCTTT. Protein: CASSYSVGRSTEAFF. The chain recombines TRBV6-5 with TRBJ1-1; no clear D gene. Germline V gene sequence: CDR1 MNHEY, CDR2 SVGAGI. V shed 0 bases and J shed 4 bases, with 12 bases lying between them. This CDR3 is 15 amino acids long.

Here the CDR3 reads CAIRAGLSNQPQHF. CDR3 in DNA: TGTGCCATCAGGGCGGGCCTTAGCAATCAGCCCCAGCATTTT. The V gene is TRBV10-3, the J gene TRBJ1-5; D gene ambiguous. V was cut by 6 bases and J by 0 bases, with 9 bases left in between. This CDR3 spans 14 amino acids. The germline V gene encodes CDR1 ENHRY and CDR2 SYGVKD.

The rearrangement uses TRBV7-2 and TRBJ2-2, with D unresolved. The germline V gene has CDR1 SGHTA and CDR2 FQGNSA. With 4 bases removed from V and 4 bases from J, the gap between germline ends came to 4 bases. This CDR3 comprises 12 residues. In nucleotides, the CDR3 is TGTGCCAGCAGCTCCACCACCGGGGAGCTGTTTTTT. Encoded protein: CASSSTTGELFF.

This clone was recorded many times. V and J are TRBV27 and TRBJ2-1; 8 positions match TRBD1. The junction had 20 bases not matched to a gene; V was cut back by 7 bases and J by 6 bases. The CDR3 extends over 18 amino acids. Germline values: CDR1 MNHEY, CDR2 SMNVEV (reference sequence). CDR3 bases: TGTGCCAGCAATCCCCAAGGACAGGGAACAGTAGGAGTCAATGAGCAGTTCTTC. Translating gives CASNPQGQGTVGVNEQFF.

The chain is built from TRBV2 and TRBJ2-1; D may be TRBD2 (8 bases). The CDR3 runs 14 residues. With 8 bases removed from V and 10 bases from J, the gap between germline ends came to 21 bases. CDR1 and CDR2 (germline): SNHLY, FYNNEI. The CDR3 reads CASVAGSRGAEQFF. CDR3 sequence (DNA): TGTGCCAGCGTAGCGGGGTCCAGGGGGGCGGAGCAGTTCTTC.

The rearrangement joins TRBV28 to TRBJ2-7, with TRBD2 identical over 8 bases. The CDR3 runs 15 residues. V gave up 8 bases and J gave up 2 bases; unmatched junction bases: 11. Germline lookup yields CDR1 MDHEN and CDR2 SYDVKM. CDR3 amino acids: CASGDAGGWTYEQYF. In DNA form, the CDR3 reads TGTGCCAGCGGAGATGCGGGAGGCTGGACCTACGAGCAGTACTTC.

This chain links TRBV5-1 with TRBJ1-2; TRBD1 agrees at 8 bases. The germline V gene has CDR1 SGHRS and CDR2 YFSETQ. Germline trimming cut 5 bases from V and 7 bases from J; bases unmatched to any gene: 16. The CDR3 consists of 16 residues. This CDR3 reads CASRIGWGQVFGGYTF. The DNA of the CDR3 is TGCGCCAGCAGGATTGGTTGGGGACAGGTCTTTGGTGGCTACACCTTC. The variable domain in full, completed from reference TRBV5-1 and TRBJ1-2, reads KAGVTQTPRYLIKTRGQQVTLSCSPISGHRSVSWYQQTPGQGLQFLFEYFSETQRNKGNFPGRFSGRQFSNSRSEMNVSTLELGDSALYLCASRIGWGQVFGGYTFGSGTRLTVV.

Details on this clone: At the DNA level, this CDR3 is encoded by other sequences in the same sample as well. The CDR3 nucleotides read TGCGCCAGCAGCTTGGGGGGCGCATACAATGAGCAGTTCTTC. This encodes CASSLGGAYNEQFF. The chain recombines TRBV5-1 with TRBJ2-1; maybe TRBD1 (5 bases). Germline-derived CDR1 and CDR2 are SGHRS and YFSETQ. This CDR3 has 14 residues. V was shortened by 0 bases and J by 4 bases, with 8 bases between the two germline ends.

This clone was counted a few times. This chain uses TRBV7-9 with TRBJ1-1; no firm D call. CDR3 length: 12 amino acids. Trimming left V 3 bases short and J 11 bases short, with 13 bases between. The V gene's germline CDR1 is SEHNR and CDR2 FQNEAQ (reference sequence). This chain's CDR3 is CASSFSGEIAFF. The CDR3 nucleotides are TGTGCCAGCAGCTTTAGCGGGGAGATTGCTTTCTTT.

In its sample, this clone was seen a few times. The rearrangement uses TRBV27 and TRBJ2-3, with 9 bases fitting TRBD2. CDR1 is MNHEY and CDR2 is SMNVEV in the germline V gene (reference sequence). The ends lost 5 bases at V and 8 bases at J; junction bases unmatched: 11. The CDR3 is made up of 15 amino acids. The CDR3 is CASSPGLAGAGTQYF. DNA of the CDR3: TGTGCCAGCAGTCCGGGATTAGCGGGAGCGGGTACGCAGTATTTT.

V is TRBV7-2 and J is TRBJ2-3; D is ambiguous. This CDR3 contains 14 residues. Germline V gene lookup returns CDR1 SGHTA and CDR2 FQGNSA. Trimming took 5 bases from V and 1 from J, leaving 10 bases between them. The CDR3 spells CASSSMFGTDTQYF. The CDR3 nucleotides read TGTGCCAGCAGCAGCATGTTTGGCACAGATACGCAGTATTTT.

The rearrangement uses TRBV28 and TRBJ1-1, with 7 positions matching TRBD1. The CDR3 is made up of 14 amino acids. Germline-derived CDR1 and CDR2 are MDHEN and SYDVKM. Germline trimming cut 4 bases from V and 9 bases from J; bases unmatched to any gene: 11. CDR3 sequence reads: CASSSGQAYPKAFF. DNA for the CDR3: TGTGCCAGCAGTTCCGGACAGGCCTACCCCAAAGCTTTCTTT.